The entry below gives a single TCR beta chain sequence along with its context. Relative to the germline gene, one junction end is altered; a read error may explain this. This sample is drawn from a study of blood T cell repertoires in COVID-19. Authors' analysis steps: The assay estimated nucleated cells by amplifying reference gene primers. Produced via immunoSEQ multiplex PCR; TCRdb's table is partial and in-frame only. V and J calls and clone size are as listed in that table; D and trimming were resolved from the DNA. Of about 260,000 clones detected, about nine tenths appear once; the ten largest clones hold around 10%. The TCR comes from a woman in her twenties or thirties with COVID-19, enrolled during active disease. The material sequenced was peripheral blood.

CDR3 DNA: TGTGCTAGCAGCCCCGGACTAGAGGGGAGGGATACGCAGTATTTT. This codes for CASSPGLEGRDTQYF. The chain is built from TRBV7-7 and TRBJ2-3; TRBD2 agrees at 7 bases. Germline V gene lookup returns CDR1 SSHAT and CDR2 FNYEAQ (reference sequence). The CDR3 contains 15 residues.